The clone carrying this TCR beta chain was picked up a small number of times. Among all donors, each was a healthy Caucasian. TCRdb fed the 5' RACE reads into MiXCR, producing one record per CDR3 protein. The repertoire holds about 520,000 distinct CDR3 sequences, with 20% to 25% as singletons. The sample comes from a study of identical twins. The CDR3 loop spans 15 amino acids. Trimming removed 1 base from V and 4 bases from J; junction bases left unmatched: 3. Germline V lookup: CDR1 SGDLS, CDR2 YYNGEE. The same sample was also studied in work on T cells expressing NK-cell markers. That study reports: In sorted CD3+CD56+NKG2C+, CD3+CD56+NKG2C- and CD3+CD56-NKG2C+ T cells, TCR beta repertoires were obtained. The CD3+CD56-NKG2C+ fraction was also led by these clonotypes in four donors.

The receptor's source is a woman younger than 35 in good health. This chain uses TRBV9 with TRBJ2-1, with 9 bases lining up with TRBD2. Sample: CD4+ T cells sorted from blood. The CDR3 loop is CASSVRLAAYNEQFF. The CDR3 bases are TGTGCCAGCAGCGTACGACTAGCGGCTTACAATGAGCAGTTCTTC.